This TCR beta chain is drawn from a study of T cell responses to AZD1222 COVID-19 vaccine. There are 15 residues in the CDR3. V dropped 1 base and J dropped 4; count of bases not matched to a gene: 7. Study results and limitations: Unmutated variant regions are reportedly the target of nearly half of TCRs that are spike-specific. Spike was spanned by vaccine-associated CD4 TCRs, which were dominant at 160-218 and 743-854.

This clone showed up just a few times. Its target is not known. Only in-frame clones appear in the TCRdb table, and some are missing; sequencing was by immunoSEQ multiplex PCR. Here the sample spans about 76,000 clones, roughly 90% being singletons. Here the sequenced sample was peripheral blood, taken on day 0 of MenACWY control vaccination. V and J are TRBV23-1 and TRBJ2-7; 7 nucleotides agree with TRBD1. TRBV23-1 is marked as an open reading frame, function uncertain. The TCR was taken from an adult in good health. CDR3 region: CASSQCCGRGYEQYF. The CDR3 nucleotides are TGCGCCAGCAGTCAATGTTGCGGCAGGGGGTACGAGCAGTACTTC.